Detailed here is one TCR beta chain. What it recognizes is unknown. This entry comes from a study of identical twins. Study findings and constraints: Insertions were fewer in abundant cord blood beta clonotypes, whereas memory repertoires showed none of this pattern.

cDNA molecules carried unique molecular identifiers, and template switching added a universal primer site. MiXCR was run by TCRdb on the 5' RACE reads, yielding one entry per CDR3 protein. Of 1.5 million to 2 million distinct CDR3 sequences in the sample, around a third are singletons; the top ten hold over 0.25%. In germline, CDR1 is SGHAT, CDR2 FQNNGV. The length of the CDR3 is 17 residues. The V and J ends lost 1 base and 4 bases, in that order; junction bases with no gene match: 6. The J gene is TRBJ2-1, the V gene TRBV11-2, with 11 nucleotides matching TRBD2. Input material: cord blood. This receptor was identified in a newborn girl in good health. The CDR3 protein is CASSLGSVAGGYNEQFF. In DNA, the CDR3 is TGTGCCAGCAGCTTAGGATCGGTAGCGGGGGGGTACAATGAGCAGTTCTTC.